What follows are 9 T cell receptor beta chains derived from one specimen sequenced in a study of T cell changes during pregnancy in multiple sclerosis (dated by TCRdb to between 2017 and 2020). Libraries came from the immunoSEQ multiplex PCR assay. This is the immuneACCESS table as TCRdb keeps it, with only in-frame sequences that have V and J called. A part of the clones is gone; compared with another copy, unresolved V genes explain less than half, and the rest is unexplained. This sample comprises tens of thousands of clones, more than 75% of them detected only once. The top ten hold almost 7% of the sample. Sequencing used CD8+ T cells from peripheral blood mononuclear cells, obtained in the third trimester of pregnancy. The origin of the receptors is a female donor with multiple sclerosis, enrolled in a pregnancy study.

This clone was counted only a few times. CDR3 in DNA: TGTGCCAGCAGCCAAGTTCAGGGGAACACCGGGGAGCTGTTTTTT. Protein product: CASSQVQGNTGELFF. The chain carries TRBV4-2 and TRBJ2-2, with a tentative D call TRBD1 (5 bases). This CDR3 has 15 amino acids. V gave up 1 base and J gave up 1 base, with 7 bases separating them. The germline V gene encodes CDR1 LGHNA and CDR2 YNFKEQ.

This clone counts as medium-sized (0.01 to 0.1%). V gene TRBV21-1 combines with J gene TRBJ1-2; the table's TRBD1 call for D was not verified on the DNA. TRBV21-1 is labeled a pseudogene. This CDR3 has 15 amino acids. This CDR3 is CASSKGQGTANGYTF. CDR3 bases: TGTGCCAGCAGCAAAGGACAGGGGACCGCAAATGGCTACACCTTC.

This sequence joins TRBV13 and TRBJ1-6; D is ambiguous. The CDR3 consists of 16 residues. Germline CDR1 and CDR2: PRHDT and FYEKMQ (reference sequence). V shed 4 bases and J shed 0 bases, with 10 bases lying between them. This CDR3 is CASSSTESSYNSPLHF. As DNA, the CDR3 is TGTGCCAGCAGCTCGACGGAGAGCTCCTATAATTCACCCCTCCACTTT.

This clone was counted between two and nine times. This chain links TRBV6-1 with TRBJ2-1; TRBD2 matches 8 bases. The CDR3 is made up of 14 amino acids. V shed 4 bases and J 8 bases; nucleotides not matched to a gene: 7. CDR1 and CDR2 (germline): MNHNS, SASEGT. The CDR3 nucleotides are TGTGCCAGCAGTGCCCGGGGGGGCCACGATGAGCAGTTCTTC. It yields the protein CASSARGGHDEQFF.

This clone was observed at least ten times. The chain combines TRBV9 with TRBJ2-3; the D gene is possibly TRBD2 (7 bases). The CDR3 totals 15 residues. CDR1 and CDR2 (germline): SGDLS, YYNGEE. With 0 bases removed from V and 3 bases from J, the gap between germline ends came to 11 bases. The CDR3 nucleotides read TGTGCCAGCAGCGTAGCGGGGGGCCCAACAGATACGCAGTATTTT. It specifies CASSVAGGPTDTQYF.

The chain links TRBV7-2 to TRBJ1-2; D might be TRBD1 (6 bases). This CDR3 is built from 13 residues. Germline loops: CDR1 SGHTA, CDR2 FQGNSA. V lost 1 base, J lost 7 bases, and 10 bases lay in between. The CDR3 region is CASSLVQGPGYTF. CDR3 coding DNA: TGTGCCAGCAGCTTAGTACAGGGCCCTGGCTACACCTTC.

The chain carries TRBV5-1 and TRBJ2-3, with TRBD2 matching over 9 bases. The germline gives CDR1 SGHRS, CDR2 YFSETQ. Unmatched junction bases numbered 2, after V lost 0 bases and J lost 0 bases. This CDR3 contains 16 residues. The CDR3 loop is CASSLASGGSTDTQYF. CDR3 coding DNA: TGCGCCAGCAGCTTGGCGAGCGGGGGGAGCACAGATACGCAGTATTTT.

This chain uses TRBV6-1 with TRBJ2-5, with 7 bases aligning to TRBD2. Germline values: CDR1 MNHNS, CDR2 SASEGT. The CDR3 contains 16 residues. The junction had 6 bases not matched to a gene; V was cut back by 2 bases and J by 0 bases. The CDR3 here is CASSEMVSGYQETQYF. The DNA for the CDR3 is TGTGCCAGCAGTGAAATGGTTAGCGGGTACCAAGAGACCCAGTACTTC.

This chain links TRBV10-3 with TRBJ1-2; 9 bases match TRBD1. J gave up 6 bases and V 0 bases, and 2 bases lay outside the gene matches. The CDR3 runs to 14 residues. CDR1 and CDR2 from the germline V gene are ENHRY and SYGVKD. The CDR3: CAISESGTGNGYTF. In DNA, the CDR3 is TGTGCCATCAGTGAGTCCGGGACAGGGAATGGCTACACCTTC.